This T cell receptor (beta chain) was sequenced for a study of T cells in Graves' hyperthyroidism and ophthalmopathy. Study summary: Peripheral blood was acquired at first diagnosis, ahead of any therapy whatsoever.

This clonotype was observed many times. What it binds is unknown. Ophthalmopathy patients had moderate-to-severe active disease, CAS ≥3, NOSPECS ≥4, and disease duration under 3 months. Extraction of PBMCs used 8.5 to 10 ml of fresh peripheral blood. V lost 6 bases and J lost 0; bases outside the gene matches: 8. The CDR3 sequence is 16 residues long. The germline V gene encodes CDR1 LGHNA and CDR2 YSLEER. Points from the study as a whole: Most clonotypes that expanded in the thyroid above 0.001 also showed up in blood.

Regions amplified from RNA transcripts were the TCR beta CDR3 regions. First-round RT-PCR with HTBI primers amplified the TCR CDR3 region. TCRdb independently ran MiXCR on the multiplex PCR reads; one entry per CDR3 protein. This sample carries around 250,000 distinct CDR3 sequences, 15% to 20% of them seen once, and the ten largest clones take around 28%. The rearrangement links TRBV4-3 to TRBJ2-3; 8 bases agree with TRBD2. The sample consisted of blood. The receptor's source is a woman aged 18-29 years with Graves' ophthalmopathy. In DNA form, the CDR3 reads TGCGCCAGCAGGCGCTTAGCGGGAACTAGCACAGATACGCAGTATTTT. As protein: CASRRLAGTSTDTQYF.